These T cell receptor beta chains were read from a single sample in a study of CD4+ T cells in melanoma. Repertoires were generated with immunoSEQ multiplex PCR, while TCRdb's copy carries only in-frame clones and drops some. The sample records over 6,500 clones, 69% being singletons. The sample taken for sequencing was cells from a culture (not recorded whether cultured in vitro). These receptor sequences come from a human donor with melanoma. Each CDR3 is given with its conserved first and last residue. D genes are given only for firm matches. Not all rows give a size; the values are once, few, many and, for expanded clones, a class.

len,d_gene,j_gene,abundance,v_gene,CDR3nt,CDR3aa
13,-,TRBJ2-3,-,TRBV19,TGTGCCAGTAGACCGGTTAGGACAGATACGCAGTATTTT,CASRPVRTDTQYF
14,-,TRBJ1-2,-,TRBV18,TGTGCCAGCTCACCACAATCCGGTAACTATGGCTACACCTTC,CASSPQSGNYGYTF
13,-,TRBJ2-7,-,TRBV6-1,TGTGCCAGCAGTGAAAAGTGGCAGGACGAGCAGTACTTC,CASSEKWQDEQYF
13,-,TRBJ1-6,-,TRBV5-6,TGTGCCAGCAGTGACAGAGAAGTTTCACCCCTCCACTTT,CASSDREVSPLHF
16,-,TRBJ1-1,-,TRBV6-5,TGTGCCAGCAGTTATTTCCCGGACCGATTGAACACTGAAGCTTTCTTT,CASSYFPDRLNTEAFF
20,-,TRBJ2-1,once,TRBV28,TGTGCCAGCAGTCTCCCGCCGACGTACAGAAACCCTAGCTCCTACAATGAGCAGTTCTTC,CASSLPPTYRNPSSYNEQFF
14,TRBD1,TRBJ1-2,-,TRBV7-9,TGTGCCAGCAGCTTACGTCAGGGGGCGTATGGCTACACCTTC,CASSLRQGAYGYTF
17,TRBD1,TRBJ1-2,few,TRBV24-1,TGTGCCACCAGTGACACAGGACAGGGGGACTCTAACTATGGCTACACCTTC,CATSDTGQGDSNYGYTF
15,TRBD1,TRBJ1-2,-,TRBV6-6,TGTGCCAGCAGTTACTCCGGGACAGGGGTTGATGGCTACACCTTC,CASSYSGTGVDGYTF
15,TRBD1,TRBJ2-7,-,TRBV7-9,TGTGCCAGCAGCCCAAGGGACAGGGGGACCTACGAGCAGTACTTC,CASSPRDRGTYEQYF
14,-,TRBJ1-1,-,TRBV7-9,TGTGCCAGCATCCCCTTTGGGGGGAACACTGAAGCTTTCTTT,CASIPFGGNTEAFF
15,TRBD1,TRBJ2-7,once,TRBV28,TGTGCCAGCAGTTGGGGACAGAGCCCCTCCTACGAGCAGTACTTC,CASSWGQSPSYEQYF
14,-,TRBJ1-6,-,TRBV7-9,TGTGCCAGCAGCTCCACAGGGAGGAATTCACCCCTCCACTTT,CASSSTGRNSPLHF
12,-,TRBJ2-2,medium-sized,TRBV29-1,TGCAGCGTTGCAACGAACACCGGGGAGCTGTTTTTT,CSVATNTGELFF
16,-,TRBJ2-1,-,TRBV27,TGTGCCAGCAGTTCCGAGGGGGATAGCTCCTACAATGAGCAGTTCTTC,CASSSEGDSSYNEQFF
15,-,TRBJ2-3,-,TRBV7-9,TGTGCCAGCAGCTTAATCGTCCCTCTCACAGATACGCAGTATTTT,CASSLIVPLTDTQYF
13,-,TRBJ1-1,medium-sized,TRBV6-5,TGTGCCAGCATCTGGACAGAGAACACTGAAGCTTTCTTT,CASIWTENTEAFF
14,-,TRBJ1-2,few,TRBV6-6,TGTGCCAGCAGCCGCGGGGGGGAATCTTATGGCTACACCTTC,CASSRGGESYGYTF
14,-,TRBJ1-1,once,TRBV11-2,TGTGCCAGCAGCAGGGGACTAACGAACACTGAAGCTTTCTTT,CASSRGLTNTEAFF
13,-,TRBJ1-3,-,TRBV11-3,TGTGCCAGCAGCCCGGAGGACGGAAACACCATATATTTT,CASSPEDGNTIYF
10,-,TRBJ1-2,-,TRBV6-1,TGTGCCAGCAGAGAAGATGGCTACACCTTC,CASREDGYTF
13,-,TRBJ2-1,-,TRBV9,TGTGCCAGCAGCTCCAGCGGGCAGGATGAGCAGTTCTTC,CASSSSGQDEQFF
13,-,TRBJ1-2,once,TRBV2,TGTGCCAGCAACGAAATTGGGGGCTATGGCTACACCTTC,CASNEIGGYGYTF
15,TRBD2,TRBJ2-1,-,TRBV10-2,TGCGCCAGCAGTGAACTTAGCGGGGGGTTAGGTGAGCAGTTCTTC,CASSELSGGLGEQFF
15,-,TRBJ1-3,-,TRBV5-6,TGTGCCAGCAGCTTGGTAGGACAGCGGGGAAACACCATATATTTT,CASSLVGQRGNTIYF
13,-,TRBJ1-1,-,TRBV6-5,TGTGCCAGCAGTTACTTCGCGAACACTGAAGCTTTCTTT,CASSYFANTEAFF
15,-,TRBJ1-5,-,TRBV2,TGTGCCAGCAGTCCCCAGGGATATAGCAATCAGCCCCAGCATTTT,CASSPQGYSNQPQHF
14,-,TRBJ2-2,-,TRBV9,TGTGCCAGCAGCGCCCGGGGCAACACCGGGGAGCTGTTTTTT,CASSARGNTGELFF
13,-,TRBJ1-1,-,TRBV28,TGTGCCAGCAGTGATAATCTACAGGGTCGAGCTTTCTTT,CASSDNLQGRAFF
12,TRBD1,TRBJ1-1,-,TRBV19,TGTGCCAGTAGCGACAGGGGCACTGAAGCTTTCTTT,CASSDRGTEAFF
16,-,TRBJ1-5,few,TRBV27,TGTGCCAGCAGTTTAAAAGGGGAGGTGCGCAATCAGCCCCAGCATTTT,CASSLKGEVRNQPQHF
14,-,TRBJ2-7,-,TRBV30,TGTGCCTGGAGTGTACAGCCAGGGGCTGACGAGCAGTACTTC,CAWSVQPGADEQYF
17,-,TRBJ2-5,-,TRBV28,TGTGCCAGCACAAAGGATGGGCCGGGACGCATATTAGAGACCCAGTACTTC,CASTKDGPGRILETQYF
15,TRBD2,TRBJ2-2,-,TRBV7-2,TGTGCCAGCAGCTTACGGGGGGGAGACACCGGGGAGCTGTTTTTT,CASSLRGGDTGELFF
17,-,TRBJ1-3,-,TRBV4-2,TGTGCCAGCAGCCAAGAGGGACACCGAAGCTCTGGAAACACCATATATTTT,CASSQEGHRSSGNTIYF
16,-,TRBJ1-5,medium-sized,TRBV4-2,TGTGCCAGCAGCCAAGATAAAGGGCAGGCGGGTCAGCCCCAGCATTTT,CASSQDKGQAGQPQHF
14,TRBD1,TRBJ2-7,-,TRBV5-1,TGCGCCAGCAGCTCTGGGACAGCCTCCTACGAGCAGTACTTC,CASSSGTASYEQYF
13,-,TRBJ1-1,-,TRBV4-2,TGTGCCAGCAGTGCGAGGGGAGGGACTGAAGCTTTCTTT,CASSARGGTEAFF
14,-,TRBJ2-5,-,TRBV3-1/TRBV3-2,TGTGCCAGCAGCCATTACCATCGCAAAGAGACCCAGTACTTC,CASSHYHRKETQYF
15,-,TRBJ1-2,-,TRBV3-1/TRBV3-2,TGTGCCAGCAGCCAAGCCATACAGGGAACTTATGGCTACACCTTC,CASSQAIQGTYGYTF
13,-,TRBJ2-7,-,TRBV20-1,TGCAGTGCTAGTAAAAGCAGGGGGGACGAGCAGTACTTC,CSASKSRGDEQYF
15,-,TRBJ2-7,-,TRBV5-4,TGTGCCAGCAGCTTGGCGGGGGTAAAGCCCTACGAGCAGTACTTC,CASSLAGVKPYEQYF
17,TRBD2,TRBJ2-5,-,TRBV6-2/TRBV6-3,TGTGCCAGCAGTTACTTACCGGGACTAGTAACCCAAGAGACCCAGTACTTC,CASSYLPGLVTQETQYF
14,TRBD1,TRBJ2-7,-,TRBV5-1,TGCGCCAGCAGCCATCGGGACAGCCCCTACGAGCAGTACTTC,CASSHRDSPYEQYF
13,-,TRBJ1-1,few,TRBV28,TGTGCCAGCAGTTCATCAGGAACAATTGAAGCTTTCTTT,CASSSSGTIEAFF
16,TRBD1,TRBJ2-7,-,TRBV7-8,TGTGCCAGCAGCTCGGGGACAGGGGGCGTCTCCTACGAGCAGTACTTC,CASSSGTGGVSYEQYF